This T cell receptor beta chain is drawn from a study of a mutant IDH1 vaccine in newly diagnosed glioma. Study at large: A roughly 62% male, approximately 38% female split and a mean age of approximately 40 years characterized treated patients. The earlier regimen, radiotherapy, temozolomide, or both, was most often both.

Clones were read by immunoSEQ multiplex PCR, and TCRdb kept only the in-frame ones, dropping some. The sample has 60,000 to 85,000 clones, around 79% seen once. Findings and limits, study-wide: There seemed to be no relation between pseudoprogression and changes in top peripheral T cell clonotypes.

About this clone itself: No antigen is known for it. At one end, the junction sequence differs from germline, possibly due to a read error.

Time point given: baseline, week 1 (first vaccination visit). Sample treatment: pre-vaccination baseline after standard-of-care therapy. CDR1 and CDR2 (germline): MGHRA, YSYEKL. The CDR3 contains 16 residues. The receptor comes from a man in his forties or fifties with glioma. Sequencing used PBMCs, obtained from a glioma patient treated with radiotherapy, temozolomide or both. The chain combines TRBV4-1 with TRBJ1-2; D not certain. For the CDR3, the DNA is TGCGCCAGCAGCCAAGTGAACAGCCAGGAGGGCTATCGCTACACCTTC. It specifies CASSQVNSQEGYRYTF.